This TCR beta chain was profiled in a study of blood T cell repertoires in COVID-19. Across the study: Sample material is recorded as cDNA or gDNA derived from T cells, B-cell-depleted T cells, or PBMCs.

Authors' processing steps: Reference gene primer amplification gave estimated nucleated cell counts. This table comes from immunoSEQ multiplex PCR, and its TCRdb copy is limited to in-frame clones, with some not included. V and J calls and clone size come straight from that table; D and trimming were deduced from the DNA. The data show fewer than 180,000 clones, around 85% seen once. Germline assignment: CDR1 MGHRA and CDR2 YSYEKL. V lost 5 bases and J lost 6; bases outside the gene matches: 11. This CDR3 comprises 16 residues. The origin of this receptor is a man aged 65-85 years with acute or convalescent COVID-19. The rearrangement uses TRBV4-1 and TRBJ2-2; 8 bases line up with TRBD2. Source material: peripheral blood. The CDR3 here is CASSAPGLEGAGELFF. The CDR3 DNA sequence: TGCGCCAGCAGCGCCCCGGGACTAGAGGGGGCCGGGGAGCTGTTTTTT.